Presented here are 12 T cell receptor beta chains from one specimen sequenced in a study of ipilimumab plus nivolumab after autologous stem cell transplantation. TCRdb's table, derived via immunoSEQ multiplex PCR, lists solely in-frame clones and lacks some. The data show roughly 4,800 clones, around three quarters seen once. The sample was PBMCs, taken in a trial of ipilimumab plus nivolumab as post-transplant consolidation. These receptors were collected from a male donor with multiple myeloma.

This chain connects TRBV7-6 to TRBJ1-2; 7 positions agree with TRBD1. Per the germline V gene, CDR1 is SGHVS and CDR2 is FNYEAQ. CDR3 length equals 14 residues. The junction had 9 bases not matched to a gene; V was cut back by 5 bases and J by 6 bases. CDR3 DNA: TGTGCCAGCAGCCAAGACAGGGAGACGGATGGCTACACCTTC. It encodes CASSQDRETDGYTF.

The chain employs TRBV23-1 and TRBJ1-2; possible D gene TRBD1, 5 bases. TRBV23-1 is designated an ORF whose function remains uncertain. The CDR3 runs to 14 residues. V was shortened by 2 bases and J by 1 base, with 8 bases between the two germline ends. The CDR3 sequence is CASSQEGSNYGYTF. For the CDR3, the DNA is TGCGCCAGCAGTCAAGAGGGGAGTAACTATGGCTACACCTTC.

CDR3 loop: CASSPRTGNRQPQHF. Written as DNA, the CDR3 is TGTGCCAGCAGTCCTAGGACAGGGAATCGTCAGCCCCAGCATTTT. J is TRBJ1-5 and V is TRBV28, with 8 bases matching TRBD1. The CDR3 is made up of 15 amino acids. Germline lookup yields CDR1 MDHEN and CDR2 SYDVKM. V was clipped by 5 bases and J by 6 bases; unmatched bases: 9.

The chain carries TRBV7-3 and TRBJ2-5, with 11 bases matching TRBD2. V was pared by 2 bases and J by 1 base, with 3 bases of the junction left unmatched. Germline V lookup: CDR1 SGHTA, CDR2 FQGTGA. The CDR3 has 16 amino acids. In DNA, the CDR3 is TGTGCCAGCAGCTTAGGGACTAGCGGTTTCCAAGAGACCCAGTACTTC. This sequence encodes CASSLGTSGFQETQYF. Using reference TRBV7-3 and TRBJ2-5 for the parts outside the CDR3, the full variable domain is GAGVSQTPSNKVTEKGKYVELRCDPISGHTALYWYRQSLGQGPEFLIYFQGTGAADDSGLPNDRFFAVRPEGSVSTLKIQRTERGDSAVYLCASSLGTSGFQETQYFGPGTRLLVL.

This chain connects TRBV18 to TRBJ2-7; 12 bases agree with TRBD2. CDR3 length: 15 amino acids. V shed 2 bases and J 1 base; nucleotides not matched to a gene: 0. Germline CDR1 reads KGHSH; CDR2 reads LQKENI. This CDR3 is CASSPGLAGSYEQYF. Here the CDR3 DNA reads TGTGCCAGCTCACCAGGACTAGCGGGATCCTACGAGCAGTACTTC.

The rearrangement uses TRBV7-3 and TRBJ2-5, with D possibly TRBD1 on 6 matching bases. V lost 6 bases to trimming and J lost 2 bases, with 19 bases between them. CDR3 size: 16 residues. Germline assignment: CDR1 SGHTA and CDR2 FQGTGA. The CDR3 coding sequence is TGTGCCAGCAGTAAAGTCCCTGACAGGAATCAAGAGACCCAGTACTTC. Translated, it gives CASSKVPDRNQETQYF.

CDR3 sequence (DNA): TGTGCCTGGAGTCGAAGTACAGGGGGGGATGAAAAACTGTTTTTT. It translates to CAWSRSTGGDEKLFF. The V and J genes are TRBV30 and TRBJ1-4, with 8 bases that match TRBD1. Losses at the gene ends were 2 bases for V and 6 bases for J; bases not matched to a gene: 8. The V gene's germline CDR1 is GTSNPN and CDR2 SVGIG (reference sequence). This CDR3 spans 15 amino acids.

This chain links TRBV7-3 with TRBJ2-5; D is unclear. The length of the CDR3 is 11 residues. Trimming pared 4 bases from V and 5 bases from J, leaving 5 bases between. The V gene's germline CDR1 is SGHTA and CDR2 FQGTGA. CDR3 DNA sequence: TGTGCCAGCAGCTCTGGGGAGACCCAGTACTTC. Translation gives CASSSGETQYF.

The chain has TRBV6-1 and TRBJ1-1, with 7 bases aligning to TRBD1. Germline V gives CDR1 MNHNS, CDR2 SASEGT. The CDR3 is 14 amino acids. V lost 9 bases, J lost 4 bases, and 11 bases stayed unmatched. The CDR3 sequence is CASSVDRMSTEAFF. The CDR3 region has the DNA TGTGCCAGTTCGGTGGACAGGATGAGCACTGAAGCTTTCTTT.

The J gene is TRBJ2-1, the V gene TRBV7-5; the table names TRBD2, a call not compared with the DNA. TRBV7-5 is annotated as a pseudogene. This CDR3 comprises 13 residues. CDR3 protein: CARSSAGDNEQFF. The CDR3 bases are TGTGCCAGAAGCTCGGCGGGGGACAATGAGCAGTTCTTC.

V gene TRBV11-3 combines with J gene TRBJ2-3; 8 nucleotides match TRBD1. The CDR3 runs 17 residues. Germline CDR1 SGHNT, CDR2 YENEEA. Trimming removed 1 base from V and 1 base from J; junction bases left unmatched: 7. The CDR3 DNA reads TGTGCCAGCAGCTTAGTTACAGGGGGTCGCGGCACAGATACGCAGTATTTT. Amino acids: CASSLVTGGRGTDTQYF.

In DNA, the CDR3 is TGCGCCAGCAGCCAAGATGGAGGGGGTGGTGGAAACACCATATATTTT. This encodes CASSQDGGGGGNTIYF. V usage is TRBV4-1 and J usage is TRBJ1-3, with D perhaps matching TRBD1 (6 bases). This CDR3 contains 16 residues. V shed 0 bases and J shed 3 bases, with 12 bases lying between them. The germline V gene has CDR1 MGHRA and CDR2 YSYEKL.